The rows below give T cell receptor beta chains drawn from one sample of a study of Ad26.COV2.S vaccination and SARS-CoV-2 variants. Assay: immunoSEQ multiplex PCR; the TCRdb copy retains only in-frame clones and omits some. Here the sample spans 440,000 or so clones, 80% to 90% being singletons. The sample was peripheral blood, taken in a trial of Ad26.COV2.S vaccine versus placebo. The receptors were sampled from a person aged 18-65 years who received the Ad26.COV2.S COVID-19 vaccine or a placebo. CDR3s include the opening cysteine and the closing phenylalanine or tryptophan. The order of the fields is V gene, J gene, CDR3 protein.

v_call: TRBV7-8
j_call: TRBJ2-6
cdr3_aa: CASNRDLGGNVLTF

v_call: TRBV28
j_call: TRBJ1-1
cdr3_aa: CAGRTANTEAFF

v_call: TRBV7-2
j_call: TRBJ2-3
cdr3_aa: CASSLGTSGSTDTQYF

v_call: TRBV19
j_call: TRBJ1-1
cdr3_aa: CASSMDLGAGFAAFF

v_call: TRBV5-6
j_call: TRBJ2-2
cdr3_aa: CASSSRTGENTGELFF

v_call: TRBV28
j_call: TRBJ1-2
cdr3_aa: CASSPGIGYTF

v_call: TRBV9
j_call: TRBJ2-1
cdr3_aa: CASSISLSGNEQFF

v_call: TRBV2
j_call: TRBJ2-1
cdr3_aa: CASSRDGPNEQFF

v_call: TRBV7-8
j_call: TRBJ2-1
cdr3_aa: CASSSFFGNTYNEQFF

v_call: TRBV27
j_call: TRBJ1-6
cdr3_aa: CASSGTVVSALHF

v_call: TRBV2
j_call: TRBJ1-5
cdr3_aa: CASSYGQTRNQPQHF

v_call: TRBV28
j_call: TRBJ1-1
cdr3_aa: CASSGEVYPEAFF

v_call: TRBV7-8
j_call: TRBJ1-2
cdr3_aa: CASSLRSGYGYTF